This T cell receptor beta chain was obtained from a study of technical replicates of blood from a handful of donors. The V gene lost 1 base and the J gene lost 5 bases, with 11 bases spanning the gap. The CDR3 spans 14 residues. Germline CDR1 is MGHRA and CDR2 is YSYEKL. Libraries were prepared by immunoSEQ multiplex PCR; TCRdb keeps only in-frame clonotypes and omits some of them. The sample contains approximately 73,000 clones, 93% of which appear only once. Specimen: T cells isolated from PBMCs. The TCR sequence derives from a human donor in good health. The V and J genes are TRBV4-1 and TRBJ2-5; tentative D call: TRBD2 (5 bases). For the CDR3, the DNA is TGCGCCAGCAGCCAAGGGCGGGTTCGGGAGACCCAGTACTTC. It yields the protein CASSQGRVRETQYF.